Given below is one T cell receptor beta chain in context. Its antigen is still unknown. Described time point: naive CD8 control sorted from an acute-time-point sample. V was pared by 0 bases and J by 5 bases, with 17 bases between. The CDR3 covers 16 residues. Looked up from germline, CDR1 is SGHNT and CDR2 is YYREEE (reference sequence). This sample is part of a study of CD8 T cells in acute hepatitis C reinfection. Study findings and constraints: All groups preferentially used TRBV04 and TRBV06, which was not due to overrepresentation in the naive pool.

The table came from immunoSEQ multiplex PCR; TCRdb's copy has only in-frame clones and leaves some out. This sample has tens of thousands of clones; roughly 88% occur once, and the top ten carry 9.5% to 12%. This chain uses TRBV5-4 with TRBJ2-5, with D hard to call. This receptor was identified in a young woman who spontaneously cleared hepatitis C infection. Sample: naive CD8+ T cells from PBMCs. The CDR3 loop is CASSLGPGSGRETQYF. In nucleotides, the CDR3 is TGTGCCAGCAGCTTGGGGCCTGGCTCCGGTAGGGAGACCCAGTACTTC. The entire variable domain, with the rest obtained from reference TRBV5-4 and TRBJ2-5, is as follows: ETGVTQSPTHLIKTRGQQVTLRCSSQSGHNTVSWYQQALGQGPQFIFQYYREEENGRGNFPPRFSGLQFPNYSSELNVNALELDDSALYLCASSLGPGSGRETQYFGPGTRLLVL.